Shown below are 2 T cell receptor beta chains from a single sample sequenced in a study of cytomegalovirus exposure and HLA in healthy donors. PCR was performed using 60 Vbeta and 13 Jbeta primers. TCRdb's copy holds only in-frame clones and misses some; the assay was immunoSEQ multiplex PCR. The table lists about 200,000 clones, roughly 12% of them singletons. Sequencing was done on a sample of PBMCs. These receptors were obtained from a man aged 50 to 59 in good health and CMV-seropositive.

Ten or more counts support this clone. Only one base separates this from a far larger clonotype, so it likely reflects a read error. Additional DNA sequences in this sample encode the identical CDR3. The chain uses TRBV6-5 and TRBJ2-2, with D possibly being TRBD1 (6 bases). The germline CDR1 and CDR2 sequences are MNHEY and SVGAGI. The CDR3 consists of 14 residues. Trimming left V 4 bases short and J 8 bases short, with 14 bases between. Here the CDR3 DNA reads TGTGCCAGCAGTTTCCAGGGGCTCACAGGGGAGCTGTTTTTT. This sequence encodes CASSFQGLTGELFF.

Only a few counts were recorded for this clone. The chain recombines TRBV4-3 with TRBJ1-5, with 7 bases aligning to TRBD1. Germline CDR1 LGHNA, CDR2 YSLEER. V dropped 4 bases and J dropped 1; count of bases not matched to a gene: 4. The CDR3 extends over 15 amino acids. Here the CDR3 reads CASSLRQGSNQPQHF. DNA of the CDR3: TGCGCCAGCAGCCTTAGACAGGGCAGCAATCAGCCCCAGCATTTT.